This T cell receptor beta chain was found in a study of T cells in Graves' hyperthyroidism and ophthalmopathy. Study results and limitations: The blood repertoire included most of the expanded thyroid clonotypes above 0.001.

CDR3 length: 16 amino acids. Trimming pared 4 bases from V and 0 bases from J, leaving 16 bases between. CDR1 is LGHDT, CDR2 YNNKEL, per germline (reference sequence). Newly diagnosed hyperthyroidism patients aged 18 to 65 years had disease lasting under 2 months. Exclusion of a patient resulted from uncontrolled infection, other autoimmune disease, pregnancy or lactation. The PBMCs were taken from roughly 10 ml of fresh peripheral blood. Amplified TCR beta CDR3 regions came from RNA transcripts. TCR CDR3 regions were first amplified by RT-PCR with HTBI primers. Each CDR3 protein gets one entry after TCRdb re-called the multiplex PCR reads with MiXCR. Altogether about 290,000 distinct CDR3 sequences are present, 10% to 15% being singletons, with the ten largest covering almost 8%. This clonotype was counted ten times or more. Its antigen is unknown.

The sample was blood. This chain connects TRBV3-1 to TRBJ2-7; tentative D call: TRBD2 (6 bases). The sequence came from a woman in her 30s with Graves' hyperthyroidism that later progressed to Graves' ophthalmopathy. In nucleotides, the CDR3 is TGTGCCAGCAGCCCCCCATGGGGGGACCACTCCTACGAGCAGTACTTC. This gives the protein CASSPPWGDHSYEQYF.